This record concerns one TCR beta chain sequence. Its antigen is still unknown. A read error may account for a junction end that differs from germline. Sequencing used immunoSEQ multiplex PCR; TCRdb keeps in-frame clones, though not all of them. This table has fewer than 40,000 clones, more than 70% appearing once. This sample was taken from a study of OX40 agonist ivuxolimab in advanced cancers. Study background: The patients got ivuxolimab, which is an agonistic anti-OX40 (CD134) antibody. There were three patients with partial responses, one having hepatocellular carcinoma and two cutaneous melanoma. Study-level findings and limits: Some nonresponders additionally presented with little normalized T-cell clonal expansion.

Per germline, CDR1 MNHNS and CDR2 SASEGT. CDR3 length: 11 amino acids. Sequencing was performed on CD4+ or CD8+ T cells sorted from blood, taken in a trial of the OX40 agonist ivuxolimab. The sequence came from an adult with an advanced solid tumor such as melanoma, head and neck, liver or kidney cancer. V is TRBV6-1 and J is TRBJ1-1; maybe TRBD1 (5 bases). The CDR3 DNA reads TGTGCCAGCTCTCTAGGGCTTCAAGGGGAATTT. This encodes CASSLGLQGEF.